This T cell receptor beta chain was recorded in a study of blood T cells in healthy people across ages. Combining a sample-barcoded 5' primer with a J-beta primer mix, a second PCR ran for roughly 7 to 12 cycles. Each CDR3 protein gets one entry after TCRdb re-called the 5' RACE reads with MiXCR. The sample holds about 1.6 million distinct CDR3 sequences, roughly 30% seen once. CDR3 length: 13 residues. Per germline, CDR1 MGHDK and CDR2 SYGVNS. V was shortened by 0 bases and J by 4 bases, with 3 bases between the two germline ends. The rearrangement joins TRBV25-1 to TRBJ2-2, with D uncertain. Sequenced input: blood. The receptor comes from a woman in her 30s in good health. CDR3: CASSEYATGELFF. The DNA of the CDR3 is TGTGCCAGCAGTGAATATGCCACCGGGGAGCTGTTTTTT.